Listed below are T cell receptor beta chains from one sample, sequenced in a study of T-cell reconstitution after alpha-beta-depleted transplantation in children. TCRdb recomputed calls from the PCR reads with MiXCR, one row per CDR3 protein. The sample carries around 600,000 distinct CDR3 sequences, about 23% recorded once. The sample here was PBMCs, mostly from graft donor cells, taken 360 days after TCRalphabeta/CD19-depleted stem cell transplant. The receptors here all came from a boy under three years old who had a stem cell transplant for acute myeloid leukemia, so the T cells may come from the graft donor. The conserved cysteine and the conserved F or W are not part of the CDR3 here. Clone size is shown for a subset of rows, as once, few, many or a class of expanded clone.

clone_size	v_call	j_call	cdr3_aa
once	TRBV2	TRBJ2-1	ASRSGKSYNEQF
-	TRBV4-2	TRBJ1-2	ASSQEPRGIFT
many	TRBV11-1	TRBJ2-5	ASTPTGYHETQY
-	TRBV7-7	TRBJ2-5	ASSPGWDRVWVETQY
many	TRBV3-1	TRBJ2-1	ASSQDRTGSHEQF
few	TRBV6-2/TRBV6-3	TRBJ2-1	ASSWDEYNEQF
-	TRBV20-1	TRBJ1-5	SARWTGDSNQPQH
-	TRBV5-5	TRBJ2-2	ASSSYARAANTGELF
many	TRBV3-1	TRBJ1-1	ASSPPTVNTEAF
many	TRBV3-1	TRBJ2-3	ASSQGLIAATDTQY
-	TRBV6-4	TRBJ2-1	ASSETGGGYNEQF
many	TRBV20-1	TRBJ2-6	SAKTGGAGANVLT
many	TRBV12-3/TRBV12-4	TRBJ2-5	ASSLNRGQTETQY
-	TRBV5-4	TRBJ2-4	ASSAGLLLKNIQY
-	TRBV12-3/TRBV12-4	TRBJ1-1	ASSLMGDLNTEAF
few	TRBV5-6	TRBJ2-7	ASSLGQSPYEQY
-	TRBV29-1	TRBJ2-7	SVEVLNPLSYEQY
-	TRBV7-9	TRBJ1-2	ASSLKGGSIYYT
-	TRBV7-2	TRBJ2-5	ASSLSRSYQETQY
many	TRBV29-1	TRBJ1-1	SVAGWGGDTEAF
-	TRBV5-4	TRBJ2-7	ASRLQGNGEQY
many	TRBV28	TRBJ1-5	ASSPQGGGNQPQH
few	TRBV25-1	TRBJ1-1	ASSDPGGRDTEAF
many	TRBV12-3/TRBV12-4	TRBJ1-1	ASSPPLPEAF
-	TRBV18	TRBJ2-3	ASSPYWRASRDTQY
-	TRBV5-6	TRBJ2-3	ASSLASGGARDTQY
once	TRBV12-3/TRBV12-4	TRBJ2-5	ASSLLAGAGQETQY
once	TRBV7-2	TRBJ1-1	ASSLGPSDTEAF
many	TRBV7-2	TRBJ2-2	ANRQANTGELF
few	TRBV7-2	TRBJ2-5	ASSLAFARGETQY
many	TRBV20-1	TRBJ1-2	SGGGVNT
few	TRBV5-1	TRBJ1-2	ASSLNARGYT
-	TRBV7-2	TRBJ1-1	ASSPGDGGRTEAF
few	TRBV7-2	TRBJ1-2	ASSVGTHRVYGYT
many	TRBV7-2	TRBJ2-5	ASSLAVETQY
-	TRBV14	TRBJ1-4	ASSQGWDEKLF
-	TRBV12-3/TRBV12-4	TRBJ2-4	ASSSQGWTKNIQY
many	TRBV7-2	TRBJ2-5	ASSSSGTSEETQY
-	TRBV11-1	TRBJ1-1	ASSLAQQGSTEAF
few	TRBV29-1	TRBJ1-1	SVEGGTNTEAF
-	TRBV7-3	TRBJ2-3	ASSLSSQDTQY